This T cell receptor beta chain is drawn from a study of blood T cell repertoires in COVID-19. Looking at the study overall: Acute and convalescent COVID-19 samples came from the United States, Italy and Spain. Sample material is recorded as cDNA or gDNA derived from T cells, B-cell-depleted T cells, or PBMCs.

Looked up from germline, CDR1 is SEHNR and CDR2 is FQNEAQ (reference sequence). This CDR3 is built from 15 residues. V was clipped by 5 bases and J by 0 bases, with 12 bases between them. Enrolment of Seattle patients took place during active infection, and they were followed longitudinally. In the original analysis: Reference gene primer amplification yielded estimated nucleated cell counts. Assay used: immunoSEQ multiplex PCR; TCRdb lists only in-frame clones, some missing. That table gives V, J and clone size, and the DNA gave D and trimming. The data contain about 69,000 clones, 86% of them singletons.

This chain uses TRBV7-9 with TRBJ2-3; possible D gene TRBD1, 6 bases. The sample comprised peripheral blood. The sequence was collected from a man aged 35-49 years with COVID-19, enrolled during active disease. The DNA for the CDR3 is TGTGCCAGCAGCCCCCTAGGGGGAAGCACAGATACGCAGTATTTT. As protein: CASSPLGGSTDTQYF.